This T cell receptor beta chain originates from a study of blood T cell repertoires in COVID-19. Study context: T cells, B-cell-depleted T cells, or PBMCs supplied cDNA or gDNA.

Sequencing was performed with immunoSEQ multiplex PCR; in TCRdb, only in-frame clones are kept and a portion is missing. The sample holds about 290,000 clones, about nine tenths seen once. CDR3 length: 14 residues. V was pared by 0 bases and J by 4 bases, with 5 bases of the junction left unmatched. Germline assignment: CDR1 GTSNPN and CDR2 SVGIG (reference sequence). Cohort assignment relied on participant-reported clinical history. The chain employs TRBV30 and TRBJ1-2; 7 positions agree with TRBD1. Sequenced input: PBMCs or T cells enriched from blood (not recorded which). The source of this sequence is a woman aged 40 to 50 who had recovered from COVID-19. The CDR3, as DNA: TGTGCCTGGAGTGTTCCGGGACAGTTCTATGGCTACACCTTC. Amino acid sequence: CAWSVPGQFYGYTF. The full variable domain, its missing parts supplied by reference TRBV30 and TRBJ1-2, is SQTIHQWPATLVQPVGSPLSLECTVEGTSNPNLYWYRQAAGRGLQLLFYSVGIGQISSEVPQNLSASRPQDRQFILSSKKLLLSDSGFYLCAWSVPGQFYGYTFGSGTRLTVV.